A single sample gave rise to the 30 T cell receptor beta chains below, sequenced in a study of blood T cell repertoires in COVID-19. The method was immunoSEQ multiplex PCR; TCRdb's version includes in-frame clones alone and lacks a portion of them. The data hold approximately 89,000 clones, with roughly 80% observed a single time. Sequenced material: peripheral blood. The receptor set was obtained from a woman in her 70s with active or convalescent COVID-19.

V gene TRBV18 combines with J gene TRBJ2-5, with TRBD1 as a possible D gene (5 bases). Germline CDR1 KGHSH, CDR2 LQKENI. V lost 4 bases and J 6 bases, leaving 18 bases between the germline ends. The CDR3 consists of 15 residues. This chain's CDR3 is CASSQSLTVSKTQYF. The CDR3 DNA reads as TGTGCCAGCTCACAATCCCTGACAGTAAGCAAGACCCAGTACTTC.

V is TRBV5-1 and J is TRBJ1-2; D possibly corresponds to TRBD1 (6 bases). The CDR3 runs 15 residues. Trimming took off 0 bases at V and 6 bases at J, with 15 bases between the two ends. Germline CDR1 reads SGHRS; CDR2 reads YFSETQ. The CDR3: CASSLVTGHRDGYTF. CDR3 nucleotide sequence: TGCGCCAGCAGCTTGGTGACAGGCCATCGAGATGGCTACACCTTC.

The V and J genes are TRBV5-1 and TRBJ1-2; no clear D. Germline lookup yields CDR1 SGHRS and CDR2 YFSETQ. V shed 4 bases and J shed 2 bases, with 15 bases lying between them. CDR3 length: 15 amino acids. CDR3 region: CASSLTPAENYGYTF. The CDR3 bases are TGCGCCAGCAGCCTGACCCCGGCGGAAAACTATGGCTACACCTTC.

V usage is TRBV29-1 and J usage is TRBJ2-3; no firm D call. The V end lost 6 bases, the J end lost 2 bases, and 12 bases lay between the germline ends. The germline CDR1 and CDR2 sequences are SQVTM and ANQGSEA. This CDR3 comprises 13 residues. The CDR3 bases are TGCAGCGTACGACAACCGTCCACAGATACGCAGTATTTT. Its translation is CSVRQPSTDTQYF.

The chain couples TRBV10-3 to TRBJ1-6; the match to TRBD1 covers 7 bases. J was trimmed by 7 bases and V by 4 bases; bases with no gene match: 4. The CDR3 covers 14 residues. In germline, CDR1 is ENHRY, CDR2 SYGVKD. The CDR3 region is CAISGTGDNSPLHF. The CDR3 region has the DNA TGTGCCATCAGTGGTACAGGGGACAATTCACCCCTCCACTTT.

The chain links TRBV28 to TRBJ1-2; D not resolved. Trimming took off 7 bases at V and 6 bases at J, with 15 bases between the two ends. This CDR3 comprises 13 residues. Germline loops: CDR1 MDHEN, CDR2 SYDVKM. Here the CDR3 reads CASTSGRRDGYTF. CDR3 nucleotides: TGTGCCAGCACCTCGGGAAGGCGGGATGGCTACACCTTC.

This chain uses TRBV4-1 with TRBJ1-2, with D perhaps TRBD1 (5 bases). With 5 bases removed from V and 1 base from J, the gap between germline ends came to 20 bases. Germline CDR1 MGHRA, CDR2 YSYEKL. The CDR3 is 17 amino acids. The CDR3 sequence is CASSTRLVGGGNYGYTF. The CDR3 nucleotides are TGCGCCAGCAGCACCCGCCTGGTGGGGGGAGGTAACTATGGCTACACCTTC.

The rearrangement links TRBV5-6 to TRBJ1-4; D might be TRBD1 (5 bases). The CDR3 has 16 residues. The V gene's germline CDR1 is SGHDT and CDR2 YYEEEE. V gave up 4 bases and J gave up 8 bases, with 21 bases separating them. CDR3 residues: CASSPLGEDEGEKLFF. The CDR3 DNA reads TGTGCCAGCAGCCCCCTAGGGGAGGATGAAGGGGAAAAACTGTTTTTT.

This clone came up once. The genes are TRBV4-1 and TRBJ1-1; D gene ambiguous. Per the germline V gene, CDR1 is MGHRA and CDR2 is YSYEKL. The CDR3 covers 15 residues. The V end was cut by 3 bases, the J end by 4 bases, with 15 bases between. For the CDR3, the DNA is TGCGCCAGCAGCCAGTTAATAGGCGGATCCACTGAAGCTTTCTTT. This codes for CASSQLIGGSTEAFF.

This clone was observed a single time. The chain couples TRBV4-2 to TRBJ2-3; weak D call: TRBD1 (5 bases). Germline V CDR1 and CDR2: LGHNA, YNFKEQ. This CDR3 is built from 17 residues. The V gene lost 2 bases and the J gene lost 0 bases, with 15 bases spanning the gap. In DNA form, the CDR3 reads TGTGCCAGCAGCCAACCAGTGACAGACACTAGCACAGATACGCAGTATTTT. This sequence encodes CASSQPVTDTSTDTQYF.

The chain has TRBV5-1 and TRBJ1-6; the match to TRBD1 covers 7 bases. The CDR3 contains 16 residues. Trimming cost V 3 bases and J 6 bases; bases outside gene matches: 9. Germline V gives CDR1 SGHRS, CDR2 YFSETQ. The CDR3 reads CASSSRLQGFNSPLHF. As DNA, the CDR3 is TGCGCCAGCAGCTCCCGCCTACAGGGGTTTAATTCACCCCTCCACTTT.

This clone showed up just a few times. V gene TRBV7-2 combines with J gene TRBJ2-5; D might be TRBD1 (5 bases). The CDR3 spans 16 residues. V was shortened by 1 base and J by 2 bases, with 14 bases between the two germline ends. Looked up from germline, CDR1 is SGHTA and CDR2 is FQGNSA. The chain's CDR3 is CASSLVVGANQETQYF. The CDR3 coding sequence is TGTGCCAGCAGCTTAGTGGTTGGGGCGAATCAAGAGACCCAGTACTTC.

V is TRBV5-1 and J is TRBJ2-7, with 7 bases that match TRBD1. The CDR3 consists of 15 residues. Germline trimming cut 5 bases from V and 2 bases from J; bases unmatched to any gene: 10. Germline lookup yields CDR1 SGHRS and CDR2 YFSETQ. CDR3 DNA: TGCGCCAGCAGTTCACAGGGGATATCAGCCTACGAGCAGTACTTC. Translating it yields CASSSQGISAYEQYF.

CDR3 region: CATSAGTRIYNEQFF. The CDR3 DNA follows: TGTGCCACCAGCGCCGGGACTAGGATATACAATGAGCAGTTCTTC. The chain employs TRBV24-1 and TRBJ2-1; TRBD2 agrees at 8 bases. This CDR3 is 15 amino acids long. Germline assignment: CDR1 KGHDR and CDR2 SFDVKD. V trimming: 7 bases; J trimming: 4 bases; junction bases outside the gene matches: 8.

The chain uses TRBV28 and TRBJ2-7, with 8 bases aligning to TRBD2. The V segment lost 5 bases and the J segment 2 bases; nucleotides outside the gene matches: 8. This CDR3 is built from 15 residues. CDR1 and CDR2 (germline): MDHEN, SYDVKM. The CDR3 is CASSPGGAVTYEQYF. The CDR3 nucleotides read TGTGCCAGCAGTCCCGGGGGGGCAGTAACCTACGAGCAGTACTTC.

Notes on this clone: The same CDR3 arises from other DNA sequences in this sample as well. This rearrangement joins TRBV10-3 to TRBJ2-1; tentatively, D is TRBD2 (6 bases). Germline assignment: CDR1 ENHRY and CDR2 SYGVKD. Trimming pared 5 bases from V and 4 bases from J, leaving 21 bases between. This CDR3 spans 17 amino acids. The CDR3 DNA sequence: TGTGCCATCAGTTACTCGGGGAGTGGGGGGATATACAATGAGCAGTTCTTC. Translating it yields CAISYSGSGGIYNEQFF.

V and J are TRBV6-5 and TRBJ1-1; 7 bases agree with TRBD1. Germline V CDR1 and CDR2: MNHEY, SVGAGI. The CDR3 is 15 residues long. V dropped 0 bases and J dropped 9; count of bases not matched to a gene: 10. The CDR3 protein is CASSYSRTGTIQAFF. CDR3 coding DNA: TGTGCCAGCAGTTACTCGAGGACAGGTACAATCCAAGCTTTCTTT.

The chain is built from TRBV24-1 and TRBJ1-5; tentative D call: TRBD1 (5 bases). Trimming pared 4 bases from V and 5 bases from J, leaving 17 bases between. The CDR3 covers 16 residues. The germline CDR1 and CDR2 sequences are KGHDR and SFDVKD. This CDR3 is CATSDAGGGDDQPQHF. As DNA, the CDR3 is TGTGCCACCAGTGACGCCGGGGGAGGGGACGATCAGCCCCAGCATTTT.

The V gene is TRBV4-1, the J gene TRBJ1-5; no firm D call. Germline V gives CDR1 MGHRA, CDR2 YSYEKL. The V end lost 4 bases, the J end lost 2 bases, and 9 bases lay between the germline ends. The CDR3 has 14 amino acids. DNA for the CDR3: TGCGCCAGCAGCCGGCCGGCGGGCAATCAGCCCCAGCATTTT. The encoded protein is CASSRPAGNQPQHF.

The V and J genes are TRBV15 and TRBJ1-4, with D unclear. The germline V gene encodes CDR1 LNHNV and CDR2 YYDKDF (reference sequence). V lost 3 bases and J 0 bases, leaving 14 bases between the germline ends. This CDR3 has 17 residues. The CDR3 bases are TGTGCCACCAGCAGGAAGTCGGGGATTGCAACTAATGAAAAACTGTTTTTT. Protein sequence: CATSRKSGIATNEKLFF.

The chain carries TRBV6-2 or TRBV6-3 and TRBJ2-5; D call uncertain. The CDR3 totals 15 residues. Trimming removed 4 bases at V and 4 bases at J, with 16 bases between. CDR1 is MNHEY and CDR2 is SVGEGT in the germline V gene. Here the CDR3 reads CASSSLDSRRETQYF. The DNA of the CDR3 is TGTGCCAGCAGTTCTCTCGACTCGCGGAGAGAGACCCAGTACTTC.

This chain uses TRBV18 with TRBJ2-1, with D possibly TRBD1 on 7 matching bases. V dropped 3 bases and J dropped 8 bases, with 26 bases sitting between them. The CDR3 is made up of 18 amino acids. CDR1 is KGHSH and CDR2 is LQKENI in the germline V gene. CDR3 bases: TGTGCCAGCTCACCGAAAGGACTAAGACAGGGTGGATTGGATGAGCAGTTCTTC. This gives the protein CASSPKGLRQGGLDEQFF. The entire variable domain, with the rest obtained from reference TRBV18 and TRBJ2-1, is as follows: NAGVMQNPRHLVRRRGQEARLRCSPMKGHSHVYWYRQLPEEGLKFMVYLQKENIIDESGMPKERFSAEFPKEGPSILRIQQVVRGDSAAYFCASSPKGLRQGGLDEQFFGPGTRLTVL.

V and J are TRBV19 and TRBJ1-2; TRBD1 might be the D (6 bases). CDR1 is LNHDA, CDR2 SQIVND, per germline (reference sequence). This CDR3 has 16 amino acids. V lost 3 bases and J 5 bases, leaving 19 bases between the germline ends. The CDR3 bases are TGTGCCAGTAGTATCAACAGGGCCCCTTCCCTTTATGGCTACACCTTC. Translating it yields CASSINRAPSLYGYTF.

The rearrangement uses TRBV19 and TRBJ2-7, with TRBD1 as a possible D gene (5 bases). The CDR3 length is 15 residues. Germline V gives CDR1 LNHDA, CDR2 SQIVND (reference sequence). The V gene lost 4 bases and the J gene lost 2 bases, with 15 bases spanning the gap. CDR3 sequence: CASSTQGAATYEQYF. CDR3 in DNA: TGTGCCAGTAGTACCCAAGGGGCCGCAACCTACGAGCAGTACTTC.

This clone is a singleton in its sample. The chain links TRBV5-1 to TRBJ2-2; D gene ambiguous. The V gene's germline CDR1 is SGHRS and CDR2 YFSETQ. The CDR3 spans 14 residues. The germline V and J ends were trimmed by 0 bases and 6 bases, with 9 bases remaining between them. CDR3 in DNA: TGCGCCAGCAGCTTGGACACCGTGTCCGGGGAGCTGTTTTTT. It translates to CASSLDTVSGELFF.

The chain couples TRBV9 to TRBJ1-4; weak D call: TRBD1 (5 bases). The CDR3 extends over 15 amino acids. Germline CDR1 reads SGDLS; CDR2 reads YYNGEE. Trimming removed 0 bases from V and 7 bases from J, with 13 bases in between. This chain's CDR3 is CASSVDPGVTEKLFF. CDR3 sequence (DNA): TGTGCCAGCAGCGTAGACCCGGGGGTTACTGAAAAACTGTTTTTT.

The rearrangement uses TRBV18 and TRBJ1-1, with D tentatively TRBD1 (5 bases). Per germline, CDR1 KGHSH and CDR2 LQKENI. The ends were cut back, 4 bases at V and 1 base at J, with 10 bases in the middle. CDR3 length equals 14 residues. The CDR3 loop is CASSLGGRNTEAFF. The CDR3 coding sequence is TGTGCCAGCTCACTCGGGGGGAGGAACACTGAAGCTTTCTTT.

V is TRBV5-1 and J is TRBJ1-2, with D maybe TRBD1 (5 bases). Per germline, CDR1 SGHRS and CDR2 YFSETQ. The CDR3 contains 15 residues. Trimming pared 0 bases from V and 6 bases from J, leaving 15 bases between. As DNA, the CDR3 is TGCGCCAGCAGCTTGGGGCAGGGCATAACGGATGGCTACACCTTC. Residues: CASSLGQGITDGYTF.

The CDR3 sequence is CSARVQATQYF. The CDR3, as DNA: TGCAGTGCTAGAGTCCAGGCTACCCAGTACTTC. The chain couples TRBV20-1 to TRBJ2-5; D not certain. Germline V gene data show CDR1 as DFQATT and CDR2 as SNEGSKA (reference sequence). The CDR3 consists of 11 residues. V lost 1 base and J 8 bases, leaving 8 bases between the germline ends.

The gene calls are TRBV4-1 and TRBJ2-5; D is possibly TRBD2 (5 bases). CDR1 and CDR2 from the germline V gene are MGHRA and YSYEKL. This CDR3 region has 13 residues. V lost 4 bases and J lost 1, with 7 bases in between. The CDR3 region has the DNA TGCGCCAGCAGCCGAGGGCCCCAAGAGACCCAGTACTTC. This codes for CASSRGPQETQYF.